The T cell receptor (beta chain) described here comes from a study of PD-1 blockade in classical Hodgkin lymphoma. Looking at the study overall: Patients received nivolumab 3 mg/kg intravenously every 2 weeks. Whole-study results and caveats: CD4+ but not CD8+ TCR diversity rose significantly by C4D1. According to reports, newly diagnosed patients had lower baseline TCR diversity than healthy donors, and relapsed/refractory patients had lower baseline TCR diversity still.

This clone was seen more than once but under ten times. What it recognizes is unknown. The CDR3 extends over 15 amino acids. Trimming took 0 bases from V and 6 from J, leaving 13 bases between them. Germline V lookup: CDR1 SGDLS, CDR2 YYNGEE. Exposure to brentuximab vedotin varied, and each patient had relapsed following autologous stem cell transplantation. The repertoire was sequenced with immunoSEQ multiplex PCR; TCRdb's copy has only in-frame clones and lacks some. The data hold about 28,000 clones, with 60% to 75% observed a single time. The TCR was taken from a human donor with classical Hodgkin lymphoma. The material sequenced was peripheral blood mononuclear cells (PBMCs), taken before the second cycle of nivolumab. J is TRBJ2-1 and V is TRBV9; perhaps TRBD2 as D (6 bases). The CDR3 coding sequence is TGTGCCAGCAGCGTAGCGGGGGAAGAACGCAATGAGCAGTTCTTC. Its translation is CASSVAGEERNEQFF.